This record covers a single TCR beta chain. The antigen remains unidentified. The sample belongs to a study of shared clonotypes between healthy human individuals. Study as a whole: Each donor had three CD4 naive, three CD4 memory, two CD8 naive and one CD8 memory plate. General observations from the study: Clonotypes not shared had lower generation probabilities than those common to all four donors.

For sorted subsets, about 0.2 ug DNA per replicate equaled roughly 29,000 T cell genomes. Generated by immunoSEQ multiplex PCR, the TCRdb table keeps only in-frame clones and is missing some. Counted here are some 1.5 million clones, over 95% occurring once; the ten biggest clones make up approximately 1%. CDR1 SGHRS and CDR2 YFSETQ come from the germline V gene. There are 16 residues in the CDR3. Trimming cost V 2 bases and J 2 bases, with 13 bases left between them. The sequence came from a man younger than 45 in good health. The sequenced sample consisted of naive CD4+ T cells sorted from blood. The subset denotes: CD45RA+ positively selected. V and J are TRBV5-1 and TRBJ2-2; D uncertain. CDR3 in amino acids: CASSLVGPDNTGELFF. CDR3 sequence (DNA): TGCGCCAGCAGCTTAGTCGGTCCGGATAACACCGGGGAGCTGTTTTTT.